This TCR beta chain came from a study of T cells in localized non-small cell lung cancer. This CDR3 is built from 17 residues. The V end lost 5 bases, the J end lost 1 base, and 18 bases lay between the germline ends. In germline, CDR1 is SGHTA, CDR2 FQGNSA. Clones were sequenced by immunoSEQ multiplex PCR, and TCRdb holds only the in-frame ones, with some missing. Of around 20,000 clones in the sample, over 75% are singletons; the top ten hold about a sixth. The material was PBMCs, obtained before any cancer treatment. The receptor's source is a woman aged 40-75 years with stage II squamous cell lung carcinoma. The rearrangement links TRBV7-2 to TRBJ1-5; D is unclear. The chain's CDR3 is CASSPRQGQWSNQPQHF. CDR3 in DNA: TGTGCCAGCAGCCCTCGACAAGGCCAGTGGAGCAATCAGCCCCAGCATTTT.